This T cell receptor beta chain was observed in a study of blood T cell repertoires in COVID-19. Germline values: CDR1 LGHNA, CDR2 YNFKEQ. J lost 2 bases, V lost 10 bases, and 3 bases had no gene match. This CDR3 region has 12 residues. Profiled with immunoSEQ multiplex PCR; TCRdb holds only in-frame clones, not every one. The sample lists hundreds of thousands of clones, around 88% seen once, with 6% to 7% in the top ten. The cohort comprised adults aged about 18 to 100 years residing in about 25 US areas. Participant-reported clinical history was the basis for cohort assignment. The receptor was derived from a woman aged 40 to 50 who had recovered from COVID-19. The V and J genes are TRBV4-2 and TRBJ1-2, with 8 bases fitting TRBD1. Sequencing was done on a sample of PBMCs or T cells enriched from blood (not recorded which). The CDR3 is CATQGANYGYTF. The CDR3 region has the DNA TGTGCCACCCAGGGGGCCAACTATGGCTACACCTTC.